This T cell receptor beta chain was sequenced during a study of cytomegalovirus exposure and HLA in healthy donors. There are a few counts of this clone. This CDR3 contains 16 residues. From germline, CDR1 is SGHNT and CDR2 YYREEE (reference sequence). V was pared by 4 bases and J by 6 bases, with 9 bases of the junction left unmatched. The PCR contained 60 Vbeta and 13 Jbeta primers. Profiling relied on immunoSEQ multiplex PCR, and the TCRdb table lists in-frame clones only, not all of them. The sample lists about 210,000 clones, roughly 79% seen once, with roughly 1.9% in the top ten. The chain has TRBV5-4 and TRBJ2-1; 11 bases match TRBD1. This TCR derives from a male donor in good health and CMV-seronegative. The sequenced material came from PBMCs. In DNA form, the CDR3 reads TGTGCCAGCAGCGGAGGACAGGGGGCGGTGGGCAATGAGCAGTTCTTC. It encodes CASSGGQGAVGNEQFF. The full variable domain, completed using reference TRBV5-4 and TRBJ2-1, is ETGVTQSPTHLIKTRGQQVTLRCSSQSGHNTVSWYQQALGQGPQFIFQYYREEENGRGNFPPRFSGLQFPNYSSELNVNALELDDSALYLCASSGGQGAVGNEQFFGPGTRLTVL.